This record covers a single T cell receptor (beta chain). What antigen it recognizes has not been identified. No qualities accompany the bases; no much larger clone lies one base away. The data were obtained in a study of CD4+ T cells in melanoma (dated 2022 in TCRdb). About the full investigation: Neoantigen-specific CD4+ T cells in human melanoma were what the study investigated.

Donors were patients with melanoma. Study-wide conclusions, independent of this receptor: The report described a correlation between neoantigen-specific CD4+ T cells and the function of CD8+ T cells, macrophages and B cells. Diverse differentiation states were reported to be shown by neoantigen-specific CD4+ T cells in melanoma.

The library was built by means of the immunoSEQ multiplex PCR assay. In its TCRdb copy, this immuneACCESS table keeps in-frame sequences only and misses some clones. Where compared with another copy, unresolved V genes explain less than half of these, and the others have no known cause. This sample comprises some 10,000 clones, 55% to 75% of them detected only once. The ten largest clonotypes hold approximately 15% of the sample. The CDR3 holds 13 amino acids from the cysteine to the phenylalanine. CDR3 DNA only is kept here, 39 bases in frame from base 1. Trimming at the junction amounts to 2 bases on V and 7 bases on J, and the germline ends lie 9 bases apart. Based on the germline V gene, the CDR1 and CDR2 sequences are SGHTA and FQGNSA.

The chain was built from TRBV7-2 and TRBJ2-1, with a tentative D gene TRBD2 over 6 matching bases. Input material: cells from a culture (not recorded whether cultured in vitro). This TCR came from a human donor with melanoma. CDR3 reads: CASSLRLANEQFF. The DNA sequence reads TGTGCCAGCAGCTTACGCCTAGCGAATGAGCAGTTCTTC.